These 25 T cell receptor beta chains came from one sample sequenced in a study of blood T cells in healthy people across ages. Next came a second PCR, run for about 6 to 12 cycles, which used a sample-barcoded 5' primer along with a J-beta primer mix. TCRdb reanalysed the 5' RACE reads using MiXCR and keeps one entry per CDR3 protein. Of 650,000 to 950,000 distinct CDR3 sequences in the sample, under 45% are singletons; the top ten hold about a fifth. The specimen sequenced was blood. These receptors were taken from a man aged 60 to 75 in good health.

This clonotype was seen a few times. CDR3 region: CASSQRPPGFADTQYF. CDR3 DNA sequence: TGCGCCAGCAGCCAAAGGCCCCCAGGGTTCGCAGATACGCAGTATTTT. The rearrangement links TRBV4-3 to TRBJ2-3; possibly TRBD1 for D (5 bases). The V gene's germline CDR1 is LGHNA and CDR2 YSLEER. The V end was cut by 2 bases, the J end by 4 bases, with 16 bases between. The CDR3 loop spans 16 amino acids.

This clonotype was observed at least ten times. This chain joins TRBV7-9 and TRBJ2-3; D is unresolved. Per germline, CDR1 SEHNR and CDR2 FQNEAQ (reference sequence). Trimming shortened V by 2 bases and J by 1 base, and 4 bases separated the two germline ends. The CDR3 runs 13 residues. DNA of the CDR3: TGTGCCAGCAGCTTATTAGGCACAGATACGCAGTATTTT. Translating gives CASSLLGTDTQYF.

This chain joins TRBV5-6 and TRBJ2-5, with 7 bases that match TRBD1. Per germline, CDR1 SGHDT and CDR2 YYEEEE. V lost 4 bases, J lost 4 bases, and 13 bases stayed unmatched. The CDR3 is 16 residues long. The CDR3 bases are TGTGCCAGCAGCGCAGTGACAGGGTCGTCTCCAGAGACCCAGTACTTC. This gives the protein CASSAVTGSSPETQYF.

Of note for this clonotype: A junction boundary mismatches the germline segment, possibly from a read error. The chain links TRBV12-3 or TRBV12-4 to TRBJ1-1; the match to TRBD1 covers 8 bases. This CDR3 has 12 amino acids. CDR3 amino acids: CASRQGYTETFF. As DNA, the CDR3 is TGTGCCAGCCGACAGGGGTACACTGAAACTTTCTTT.

The chain combines TRBV14 with TRBJ1-2, with TRBD1 identical over 8 bases. From germline, CDR1 is SGHDN and CDR2 FVKESK. CDR3 length: 15 amino acids. Unmatched junction bases numbered 9, after V lost 5 bases and J lost 4 bases. CDR3 amino acids: CASSSRTGQTYGYTF. The CDR3 bases are TGTGCCAGCAGCTCCCGGACAGGGCAAACCTATGGCTACACCTTC.

Only a few counts were recorded for this clonotype. This sequence joins TRBV7-2 and TRBJ2-5, with TRBD1 matching over 9 bases. Germline V CDR1 and CDR2: SGHTA, FQGNSA. The trim removed 3 bases at V and 9 bases at J, leaving 8 bases unmatched. The CDR3 spans 14 residues. The CDR3 region has the DNA TGTGCCAGCAGCTTGGGACAGGGCGGAACGGCCCAGTACTTC. As protein: CASSLGQGGTAQYF.

This clonotype was seen at least ten times. The chain combines TRBV20-1 with TRBJ1-2; D may be TRBD1 (5 bases). CDR3 length: 14 amino acids. CDR1 DFQATT and CDR2 SNEGSKA come from the germline V gene (reference sequence). The V and J ends lost 5 bases and 0 bases respectively, with 13 bases between them. CDR3 sequence (DNA): TGCAGTGCTCGAGGCGACAGCTCTAACTATGGCTACACCTTC. It encodes CSARGDSSNYGYTF.

The CDR3 spells CASSVRDRAPEQYF. CDR3 nucleotide sequence: TGTGCCAGCAGCGTCCGGGACAGGGCCCCTGAGCAGTACTTC. The chain is built from TRBV7-2 and TRBJ2-7; 9 bases line up with TRBD1. This CDR3 has 14 amino acids. Trimming at V came to 5 bases and at J to 7 bases, leaving 9 bases not matched to a gene. Germline-derived CDR1 and CDR2 are SGHTA and FQGNSA.

This clonotype was recorded a few times. The V gene is TRBV7-2, the J gene TRBJ1-2, with D perhaps matching TRBD1 (5 bases). The CDR3 has 14 residues. Per the germline V gene, CDR1 is SGHTA and CDR2 is FQGNSA. Trimming cost V 5 bases and J 7 bases, with 17 bases left between them. The CDR3 sequence is CASSPPRTRTGYTF. The CDR3, as DNA: TGTGCCAGCAGCCCCCCACGGACACGGACTGGCTACACCTTC.

This clonotype was found a few times. The chain recombines TRBV7-8 with TRBJ2-7; 7 bases line up with TRBD1. Germline assignment: CDR1 SGHVS and CDR2 FQNEAQ. V lost 4 bases, J lost 3 bases, and 3 bases stayed unmatched. The CDR3 contains 13 residues. Here the CDR3 DNA reads TGTGCCAGCAGCTCAGGGGGAATCTACGAGCAGTACTTC. It codes for CASSSGGIYEQYF.

Written as DNA, the CDR3 is TGTGCCAGCTTACTCGACGGGGGGCCTTACAATGAGCAGTACTTC. Its translation is CASLLDGGPYNEQYF. This chain connects TRBV18 to TRBJ2-7; tentatively, D is TRBD2 (7 bases). The CDR3 covers 15 residues. Trimming pared 7 bases from V and 7 bases from J, leaving 23 bases between. Germline V gene lookup returns CDR1 KGHSH and CDR2 LQKENI.

On this clonotype: A read error may be the cause here, since a much bigger clone is one base away. V is TRBV20-1 and J is TRBJ1-2, with D perhaps matching TRBD1 (5 bases). Trimming shortened V by 2 bases and J by 6 bases, and 16 bases separated the two germline ends. CDR3 length: 14 residues. Germline CDR1 reads DFQATT; CDR2 reads SNEGSKA (reference sequence). CDR3 nucleotides: TGCAGTGCTAGACTGGGCGGAGGGGTCGATGGCTACACCTTC. This sequence encodes CSARLGGGVDGYTF.

V gene TRBV20-1 combines with J gene TRBJ1-1; D gene unclear. The CDR3 spans 14 residues. The ends were cut back, 0 bases at V and 0 bases at J, with 8 bases in the middle. Germline CDR1 reads DFQATT; CDR2 reads SNEGSKA (reference sequence). CDR3 sequence reads: CSARDVQMNTEAFF. CDR3 nucleotide sequence: TGCAGTGCTAGAGATGTGCAGATGAACACTGAAGCTTTCTTT.

The rearrangement joins TRBV6-5 to TRBJ1-2; no reliable D call. Germline-derived CDR1 and CDR2 are MNHEY and SVGAGI. This CDR3 has 14 amino acids. V lost 2 bases and J 5 bases, leaving 12 bases between the germline ends. The CDR3 loop reads CASSYMGLGYGYTF. The CDR3 DNA is TGTGCCAGCAGTTACATGGGATTAGGGTATGGCTACACCTTC.

V and J are TRBV30 and TRBJ2-5, with unresolved D. In germline, CDR1 is GTSNPN, CDR2 SVGIG (reference sequence). The CDR3 totals 10 residues. The CDR3 nucleotides are TGTGTCGTGGAGCTGGAGACCCAGTACTTC. Its protein is CVVELETQYF.

This sequence joins TRBV2 and TRBJ1-1, with TRBD1 identical over 8 bases. Germline V lookup: CDR1 SNHLY, CDR2 FYNNEI. CDR3 length equals 12 residues. The J segment lost 11 bases and the V segment lost 3 bases, leaving 5 bases of the junction unmatched. This CDR3 is CASSDLDRAAFF. The CDR3 DNA sequence: TGTGCCAGCAGTGACCTGGACAGGGCGGCTTTCTTT.

The chain has TRBV4-1 and TRBJ2-4; D unresolved. The CDR3 is 16 amino acids. Trimming shortened V by 3 bases and J by 3 bases, and 15 bases separated the two germline ends. Germline CDR1 and CDR2: MGHRA and YSYEKL. The CDR3, as DNA: TGCGCCAGCAGCCATTTACTGTCGGGCCACAAAAACATTCAGTACTTC. Protein product: CASSHLLSGHKNIQYF.

The V gene is TRBV20-1, the J gene TRBJ2-5; D might be TRBD1 or TRBD2, each matching 5 bases. The J call is in doubt because the DNA end fits TRBJ2-7 better. The V gene's germline CDR1 is DFQATT and CDR2 SNEGSKA (reference sequence). The CDR3 spans 15 residues. The CDR3: CSARVPGTNVYEQYF. CDR3 bases: TGCAGTGCTAGAGTACCAGGGACGAACGTCTACGAGCAGTACTTC.

The gene calls are TRBV20-1 and TRBJ2-7; 7 bases match TRBD1. J lost 7 bases, V lost 5 bases, and 8 bases had no gene match. The length of the CDR3 is 12 residues. Looked up from germline, CDR1 is DFQATT and CDR2 is SNEGSKA (reference sequence). CDR3 coding DNA: TGCAGTGCTGGGGACAGCTCGGCAGAGCAGTACTTC. This codes for CSAGDSSAEQYF.

The V gene is TRBV14, the J gene TRBJ1-2; TRBD1 matches at 8 bases. Per the germline V gene, CDR1 is SGHDN and CDR2 is FVKESK. CDR3 length equals 15 residues. V shed 5 bases and J 0 bases; nucleotides not matched to a gene: 5. For the CDR3, the DNA is TGTGCCAGCAGCTCGGGGACAGGTGCTAACTATGGCTACACCTTC. Translated: CASSSGTGANYGYTF.

This clonotype was found a few times. The V call is TRBV20-1, the J call TRBJ2-3; 8 nucleotides align to TRBD2. Germline assignment: CDR1 DFQATT and CDR2 SNEGSKA (reference sequence). The CDR3 spans 15 residues. The V and J ends lost 5 bases and 4 bases, in that order; junction bases with no gene match: 11. DNA of the CDR3: TGCAGTGCTCCCAGGACTAGCAGCGATCCAGATACGCAGTATTTT. Amino acids: CSAPRTSSDPDTQYF.

V usage is TRBV21-1 and J usage is TRBJ2-5. TRBV21-1 is a pseudogene. The CDR3 is made up of 15 amino acids. The CDR3 loop is CASSKGRTPQETQYF. The CDR3 DNA sequence: TGTGCCAGCAGCAAAGGGCGTACGCCCCAAGAGACCCAGTACTTC.

This clonotype appeared a few times. This chain uses TRBV6-6 with TRBJ2-5; D might be TRBD1 (5 bases). The end of the DNA aligns better with TRBJ2-7, so the J call may be wrong. Germline V CDR1 and CDR2: MNHNY, SVGAGI (reference sequence). CDR3 size: 11 residues. CDR3 nucleotides: TGTGCCAGCAACGACAGTGGCGAGCAGTACTTC. Encoded protein: CASNDSGEQYF.

V usage is TRBV18 and J usage is TRBJ2-7; 7 nucleotides align to TRBD2. This CDR3 comprises 14 residues. V dropped 6 bases and J dropped 3; count of bases not matched to a gene: 8. Germline V gene sequence: CDR1 KGHSH, CDR2 LQKENI. CDR3 residues: CASSDAGDRYEQYF. The CDR3, as DNA: TGTGCCAGCTCCGACGCGGGGGACCGCTACGAGCAGTACTTC.

The V and J genes are TRBV20-1 and TRBJ2-3; tentative D call: TRBD2 (5 bases). The CDR3 is 13 amino acids. Looked up from germline, CDR1 is DFQATT and CDR2 is SNEGSKA (reference sequence). Trimming took off 3 bases at V and 1 base at J, with 8 bases between the two ends. The CDR3 here is CSASAGGTDTQYF. The CDR3 bases are TGCAGTGCTAGTGCCGGGGGCACAGATACGCAGTATTTT.